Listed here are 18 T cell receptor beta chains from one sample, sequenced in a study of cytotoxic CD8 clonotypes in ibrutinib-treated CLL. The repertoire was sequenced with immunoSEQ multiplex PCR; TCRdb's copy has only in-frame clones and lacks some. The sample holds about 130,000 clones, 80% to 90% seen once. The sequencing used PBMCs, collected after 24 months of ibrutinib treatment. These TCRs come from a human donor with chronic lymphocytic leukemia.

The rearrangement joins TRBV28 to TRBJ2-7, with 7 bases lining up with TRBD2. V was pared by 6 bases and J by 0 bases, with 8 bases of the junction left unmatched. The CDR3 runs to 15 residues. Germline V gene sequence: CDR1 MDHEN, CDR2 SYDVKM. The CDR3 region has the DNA TGTGCCAGCAGGCCACGGACTAGGGGCTCCTACGAGCAGTACTTC. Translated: CASRPRTRGSYEQYF.

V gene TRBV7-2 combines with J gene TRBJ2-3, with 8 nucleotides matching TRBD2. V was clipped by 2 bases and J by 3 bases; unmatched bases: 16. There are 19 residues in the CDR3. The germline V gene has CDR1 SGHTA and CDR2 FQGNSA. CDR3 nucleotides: TGTGCCAGCAGCTTATTCGGGATACCGGGAGGGCTGGGTACAGATACGCAGTATTTT. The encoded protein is CASSLFGIPGGLGTDTQYF.

The CDR3 region is CASSLEGTGRGETQYF. For the CDR3, the DNA is TGTGCCAGCAGCTTAGAGGGGACAGGGCGCGGGGAGACCCAGTACTTC. The V gene is TRBV7-9, the J gene TRBJ2-5, with TRBD1 matching 9 bases. The CDR3 spans 16 residues. Germline V lookup: CDR1 SEHNR, CDR2 FQNEAQ (reference sequence). Germline trimming cut 1 base from V and 5 bases from J; bases unmatched to any gene: 8.

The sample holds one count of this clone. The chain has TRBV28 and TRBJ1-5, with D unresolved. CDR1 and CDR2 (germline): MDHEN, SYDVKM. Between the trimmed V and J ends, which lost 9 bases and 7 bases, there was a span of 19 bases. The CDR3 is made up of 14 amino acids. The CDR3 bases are TGTGCCAGTTCCCTCGGACCAGGTGGACAGCCCCAGCATTTT. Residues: CASSLGPGGQPQHF.

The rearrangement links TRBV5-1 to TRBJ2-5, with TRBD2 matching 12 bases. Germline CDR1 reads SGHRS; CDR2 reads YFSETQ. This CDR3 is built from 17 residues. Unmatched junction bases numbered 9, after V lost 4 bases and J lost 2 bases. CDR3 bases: TGCGCCAGCAGCCCGCTGACTCTAGCGGGGGGGCAAGAGACCCAGTACTTC. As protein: CASSPLTLAGGQETQYF. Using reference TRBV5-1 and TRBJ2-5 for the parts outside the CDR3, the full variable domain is KAGVTQTPRYLIKTRGQQVTLSCSPISGHRSVSWYQQTPGQGLQFLFEYFSETQRNKGNFPGRFSGRQFSNSRSEMNVSTLELGDSALYLCASSPLTLAGGQETQYFGPGTRLLVL.

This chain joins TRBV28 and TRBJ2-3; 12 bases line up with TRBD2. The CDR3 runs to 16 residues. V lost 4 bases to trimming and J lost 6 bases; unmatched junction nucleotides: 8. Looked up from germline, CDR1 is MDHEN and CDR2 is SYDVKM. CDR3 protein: CASSSPTSGRRDTQYF. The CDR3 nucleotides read TGTGCCAGCAGTTCTCCGACTAGCGGGAGAAGGGATACGCAGTATTTT.

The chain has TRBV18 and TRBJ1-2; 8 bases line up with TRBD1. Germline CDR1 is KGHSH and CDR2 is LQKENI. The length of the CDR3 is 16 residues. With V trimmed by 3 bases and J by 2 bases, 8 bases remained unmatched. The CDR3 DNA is TGTGCCAGCTCACCCCGGACAGGGATGAGCAACTATGGCTACACCTTC. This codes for CASSPRTGMSNYGYTF. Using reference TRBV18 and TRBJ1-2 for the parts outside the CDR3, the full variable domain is NAGVMQNPRHLVRRRGQEARLRCSPMKGHSHVYWYRQLPEEGLKFMVYLQKENIIDESGMPKERFSAEFPKEGPSILRIQQVVRGDSAAYFCASSPRTGMSNYGYTFGSGTRLTVV.

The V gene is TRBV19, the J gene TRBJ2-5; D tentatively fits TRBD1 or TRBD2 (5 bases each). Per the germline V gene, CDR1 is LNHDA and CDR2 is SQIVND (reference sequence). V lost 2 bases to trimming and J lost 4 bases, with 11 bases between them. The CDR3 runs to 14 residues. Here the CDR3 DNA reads TGTGCCAGTAGTATATCTAGAGGGGCAGAGACCCAGTACTTC. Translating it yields CASSISRGAETQYF.

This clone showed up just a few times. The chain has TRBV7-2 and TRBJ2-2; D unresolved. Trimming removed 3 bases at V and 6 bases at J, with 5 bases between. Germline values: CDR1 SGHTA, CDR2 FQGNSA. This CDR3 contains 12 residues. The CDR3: CASSFPAGELFF. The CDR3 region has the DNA TGTGCCAGCAGCTTCCCGGCCGGGGAGCTGTTTTTT.

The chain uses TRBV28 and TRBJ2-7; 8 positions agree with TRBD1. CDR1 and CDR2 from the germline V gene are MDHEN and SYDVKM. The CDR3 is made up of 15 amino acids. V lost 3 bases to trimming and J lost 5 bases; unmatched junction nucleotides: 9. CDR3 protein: CASSFRGQGGHEQYF. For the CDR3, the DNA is TGTGCCAGCAGTTTCCGCGGACAGGGAGGCCACGAGCAGTACTTC.

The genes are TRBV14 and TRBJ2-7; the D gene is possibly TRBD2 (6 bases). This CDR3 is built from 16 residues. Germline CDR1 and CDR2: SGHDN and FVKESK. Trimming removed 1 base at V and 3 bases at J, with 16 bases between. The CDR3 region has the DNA TGTGCCAGCAGCCAAGGATGGAGACGGAGGGACTACGAGCAGTACTTC. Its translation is CASSQGWRRRDYEQYF.

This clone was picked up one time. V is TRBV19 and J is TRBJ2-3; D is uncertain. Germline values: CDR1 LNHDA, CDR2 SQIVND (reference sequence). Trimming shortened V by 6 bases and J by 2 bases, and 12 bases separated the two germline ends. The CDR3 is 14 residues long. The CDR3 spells CASSDMGPTDTQYF. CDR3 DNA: TGTGCCAGTAGCGACATGGGCCCCACAGATACGCAGTATTTT.

CDR3 amino acids: CAIRGTGELFF. In DNA form, the CDR3 reads TGTGCCATCAGGGGCACCGGGGAGCTGTTTTTT. The chain uses TRBV10-3 and TRBJ2-2; D is unresolved. This CDR3 comprises 11 residues. Trimming cost V 6 bases and J 4 bases, with 3 bases left between them. Germline V gives CDR1 ENHRY, CDR2 SYGVKD.

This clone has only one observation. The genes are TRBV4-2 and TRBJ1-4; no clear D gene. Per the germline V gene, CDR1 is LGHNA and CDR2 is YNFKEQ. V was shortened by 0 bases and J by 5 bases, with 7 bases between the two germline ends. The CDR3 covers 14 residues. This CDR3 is CASSQDSWNEKLFF. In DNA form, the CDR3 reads TGTGCCAGCAGCCAAGATTCCTGGAATGAAAAACTGTTTTTT.

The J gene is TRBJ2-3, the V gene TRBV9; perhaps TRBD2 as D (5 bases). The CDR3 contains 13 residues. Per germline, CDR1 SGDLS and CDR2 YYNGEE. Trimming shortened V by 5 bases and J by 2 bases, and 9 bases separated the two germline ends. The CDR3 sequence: CASSGGHTDTQYF. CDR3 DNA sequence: TGTGCCAGCAGTGGAGGCCACACAGATACGCAGTATTTT.

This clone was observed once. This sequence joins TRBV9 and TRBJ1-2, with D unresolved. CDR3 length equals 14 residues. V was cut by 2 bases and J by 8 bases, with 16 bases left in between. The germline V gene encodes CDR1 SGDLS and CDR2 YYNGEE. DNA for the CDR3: TGTGCCAGCAGCGTCCAGACAACGGCTGGGGGCTACACCTTC. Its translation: CASSVQTTAGGYTF.

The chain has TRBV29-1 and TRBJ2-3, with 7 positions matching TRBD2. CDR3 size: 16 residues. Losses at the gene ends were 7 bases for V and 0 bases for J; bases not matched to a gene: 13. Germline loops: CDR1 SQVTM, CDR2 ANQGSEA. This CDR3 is CSARRGERSSTDTQYF. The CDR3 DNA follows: TGCAGCGCGCGACGGGGGGAGCGCTCTAGCACAGATACGCAGTATTTT.

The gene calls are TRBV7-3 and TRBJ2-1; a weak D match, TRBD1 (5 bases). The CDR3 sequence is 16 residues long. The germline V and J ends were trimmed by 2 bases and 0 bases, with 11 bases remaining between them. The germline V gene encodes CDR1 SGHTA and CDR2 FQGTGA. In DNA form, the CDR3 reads TGTGCCAGCAGCTTAGGACATTTCAGCTCCTACAATGAGCAGTTCTTC. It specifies CASSLGHFSSYNEQFF.